This is a list of T cell receptor beta chains from one sample in a study of T cell repertoires in cytomegalovirus infection. TCRdb re-called the reads through MiXCR, storing one row per CDR3 protein. The top ten clones hold about 24% of a sample with 500,000 or so distinct CDR3 sequences, 16% of them seen once. Sequenced sample: CD8+ T cells from PBMCs. These receptors originate from a human donor in good health (CMV status not recorded). Some clones in this sample may be carry-over from other donors' samples. Both conserved end residues are part of each CDR3.

TRBV28	TRBJ2-1	CASSRQRAGSYNEQFF
TRBV11-2	TRBJ2-5	CASSLGHQQETQYF
TRBV19	TRBJ1-2	CATLDRARAYGYTF
TRBV29-1	TRBJ2-3	CSVSTDTQYF
TRBV5-1	TRBJ1-2	CATSGDDSNYGYTF
TRBV15	TRBJ1-1	CATSRGSYEAFF
TRBV9	TRBJ1-4	CASSSKQGSDKLFF
TRBV20-1	TRBJ1-6	CSALTYSSYNSPLHF
TRBV6-1	TRBJ1-1	CASRKRQLTEAFF
TRBV9	TRBJ1-2	CASTKLRGYGYTF
TRBV7-9	TRBJ1-1	CASSSDPGTEAFF
TRBV10-3	TRBJ2-3	CAIRTGTAKEDTQYF
TRBV5-6	TRBJ2-7	CASSSEMGLAEAGEQYF
TRBV2	TRBJ2-7	CATYVTGAEGYEQYF
TRBV6-2/TRBV6-3	TRBJ2-7	CASSYGTRNEQYF
TRBV20-1	TRBJ2-7	CSARPAIRLAGSYYEQYF
TRBV5-5	TRBJ2-7	CASSLDRGHSYEQYF